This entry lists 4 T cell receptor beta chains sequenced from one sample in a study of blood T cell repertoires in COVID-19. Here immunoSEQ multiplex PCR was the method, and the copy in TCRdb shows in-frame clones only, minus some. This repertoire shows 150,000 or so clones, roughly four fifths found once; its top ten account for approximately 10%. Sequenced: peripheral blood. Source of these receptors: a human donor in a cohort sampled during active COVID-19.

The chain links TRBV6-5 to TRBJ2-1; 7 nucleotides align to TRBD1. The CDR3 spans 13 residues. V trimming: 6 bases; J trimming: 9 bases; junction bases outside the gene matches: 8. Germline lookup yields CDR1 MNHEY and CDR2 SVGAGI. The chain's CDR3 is CASSTGAEVEQFF. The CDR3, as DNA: TGTGCCAGCAGCACAGGGGCGGAGGTTGAGCAGTTCTTC.

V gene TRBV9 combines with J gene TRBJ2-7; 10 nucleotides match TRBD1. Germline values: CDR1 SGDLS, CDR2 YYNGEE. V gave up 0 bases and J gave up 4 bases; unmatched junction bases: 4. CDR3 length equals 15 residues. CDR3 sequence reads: CASSVDWTGGYEQYF. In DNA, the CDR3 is TGTGCCAGCAGCGTAGACTGGACAGGGGGATACGAGCAGTACTTC.

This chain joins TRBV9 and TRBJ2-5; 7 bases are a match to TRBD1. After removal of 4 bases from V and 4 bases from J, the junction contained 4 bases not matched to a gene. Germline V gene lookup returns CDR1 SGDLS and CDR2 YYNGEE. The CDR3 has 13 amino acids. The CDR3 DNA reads TGTGCCAGCAGCCTAGGGGGCGGAGAGACCCAGTACTTC. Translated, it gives CASSLGGGETQYF.

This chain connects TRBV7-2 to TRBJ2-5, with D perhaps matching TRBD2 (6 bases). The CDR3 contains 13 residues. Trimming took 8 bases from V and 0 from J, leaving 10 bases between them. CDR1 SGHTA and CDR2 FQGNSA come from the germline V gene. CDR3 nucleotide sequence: TGTGCCAGCGGAGGGAGAAACCAAGAGACCCAGTACTTC. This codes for CASGGRNQETQYF.